This TCR beta chain was obtained from a study of blood T cell repertoires in COVID-19. Study in general: Samples came from the United States, Italy and Spain, spanning acute and convalescent COVID-19. PBMCs, B-cell-depleted T cells, or T cells were the source of the cDNA or gDNA that made up the material.

This clone has only one observation. Clones were sequenced by immunoSEQ multiplex PCR, and TCRdb holds only the in-frame ones, with some missing. The sample carries 20,000 to 25,000 clones, around 88% recorded once. The CDR3 is made up of 13 amino acids. V shed 8 bases and J 7 bases; nucleotides not matched to a gene: 3. The germline V gene encodes CDR1 SGHAT and CDR2 FQNNGV. Sequenced input: peripheral blood. The chain recombines TRBV11-2 with TRBJ2-4, with 12 bases aligning to TRBD2. The sequence derives from a human donor with active COVID-19. The donor label of this sample is uncertain. The CDR3 coding sequence is TGTGCCAGCTCCCTAGCGGGAGGGAACATTCAGTACTTC. Amino acid sequence: CASSLAGGNIQYF.